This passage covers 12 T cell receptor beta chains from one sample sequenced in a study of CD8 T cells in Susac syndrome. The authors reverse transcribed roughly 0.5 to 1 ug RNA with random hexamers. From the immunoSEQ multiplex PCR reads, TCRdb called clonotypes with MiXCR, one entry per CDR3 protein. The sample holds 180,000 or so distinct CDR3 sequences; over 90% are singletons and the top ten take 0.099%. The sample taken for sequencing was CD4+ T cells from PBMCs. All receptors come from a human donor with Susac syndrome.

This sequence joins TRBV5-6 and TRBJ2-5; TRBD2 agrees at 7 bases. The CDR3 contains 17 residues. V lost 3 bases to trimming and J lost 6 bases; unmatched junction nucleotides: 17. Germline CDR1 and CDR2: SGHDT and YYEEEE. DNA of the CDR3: TGTGCCAGCAGCTGGGGGGGAACGGGGCGCGGTCGCCAGACCCAGTACTTC. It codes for CASSWGGTGRGRQTQYF.

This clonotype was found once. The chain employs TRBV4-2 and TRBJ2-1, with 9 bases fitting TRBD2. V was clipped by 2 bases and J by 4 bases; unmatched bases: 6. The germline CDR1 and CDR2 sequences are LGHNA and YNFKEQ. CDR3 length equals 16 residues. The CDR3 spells CASSQQMTSGYNEQFF. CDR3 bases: TGTGCCAGCAGCCAACAGATGACTAGCGGTTACAATGAGCAGTTCTTC.

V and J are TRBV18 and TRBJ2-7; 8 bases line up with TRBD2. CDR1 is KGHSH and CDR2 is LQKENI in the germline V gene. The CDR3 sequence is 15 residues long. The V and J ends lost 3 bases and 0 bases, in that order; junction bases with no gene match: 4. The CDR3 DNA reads TGTGCCAGCTCACCCCTCGGGACTAGCTCCTACGAGCAGTACTTC. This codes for CASSPLGTSSYEQYF.

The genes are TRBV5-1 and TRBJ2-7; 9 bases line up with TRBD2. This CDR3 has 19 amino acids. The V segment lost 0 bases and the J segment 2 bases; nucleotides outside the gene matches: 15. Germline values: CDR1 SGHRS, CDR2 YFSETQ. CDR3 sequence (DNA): TGCGCCAGCAGCTTGGGGAGGGGGCTATGGACTAGCGATCCCTACGAGCAGTACTTC. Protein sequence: CASSLGRGLWTSDPYEQYF.

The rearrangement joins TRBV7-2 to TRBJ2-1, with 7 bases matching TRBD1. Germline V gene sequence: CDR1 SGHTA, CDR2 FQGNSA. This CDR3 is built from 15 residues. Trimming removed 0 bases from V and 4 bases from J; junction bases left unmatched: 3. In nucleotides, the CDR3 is TGTGCCAGCAGCTTAGCGGGGACAGTTTACAATGAGCAGTTCTTC. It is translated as CASSLAGTVYNEQFF.

The CDR3 here is CASSAGPGRTEAFF. The CDR3 coding sequence is TGTGCCAGCAGCGCCGGCCCGGGCCGAACTGAAGCTTTCTTT. The chain has TRBV9 and TRBJ1-1; D call uncertain. The V gene's germline CDR1 is SGDLS and CDR2 YYNGEE. This CDR3 is built from 14 residues. Trimming stripped 3 bases from V and 5 bases from J, with 14 bases between.

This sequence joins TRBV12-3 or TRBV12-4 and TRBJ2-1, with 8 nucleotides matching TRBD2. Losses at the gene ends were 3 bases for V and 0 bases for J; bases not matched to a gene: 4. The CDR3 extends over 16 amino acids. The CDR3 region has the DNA TGTGCCAGCAGTTTTACCGGGACTAGCTCCTACAATGAGCAGTTCTTC. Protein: CASSFTGTSSYNEQFF.

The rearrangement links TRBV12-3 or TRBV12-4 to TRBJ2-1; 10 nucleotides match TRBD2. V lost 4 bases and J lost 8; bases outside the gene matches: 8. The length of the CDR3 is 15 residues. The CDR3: CASSSQLAGLDEQFF. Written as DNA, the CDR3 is TGTGCCAGCAGTTCTCAACTAGCGGGATTGGATGAGCAGTTCTTC.

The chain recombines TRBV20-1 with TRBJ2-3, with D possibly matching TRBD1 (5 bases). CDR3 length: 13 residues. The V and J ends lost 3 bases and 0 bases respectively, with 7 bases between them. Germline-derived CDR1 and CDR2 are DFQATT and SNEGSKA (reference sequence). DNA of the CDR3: TGCAGTGCTAGGCAGGGAAGCACAGATACGCAGTATTTT. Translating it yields CSARQGSTDTQYF.

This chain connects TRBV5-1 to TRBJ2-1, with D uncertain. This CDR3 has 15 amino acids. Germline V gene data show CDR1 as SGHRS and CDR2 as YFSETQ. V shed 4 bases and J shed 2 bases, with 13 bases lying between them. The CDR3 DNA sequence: TGCGCCAGCAGCCCAAATCCCGTCACCTACAATGAGCAGTTCTTC. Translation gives CASSPNPVTYNEQFF. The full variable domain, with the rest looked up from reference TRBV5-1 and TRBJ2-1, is KAGVTQTPRYLIKTRGQQVTLSCSPISGHRSVSWYQQTPGQGLQFLFEYFSETQRNKGNFPGRFSGRQFSNSRSEMNVSTLELGDSALYLCASSPNPVTYNEQFFGPGTRLTVL.

CDR3 DNA: TGCGCCAGCAGCTTTTCGGGGTTGGAGCAGTACTTC. Its translation is CASSFSGLEQYF. The chain couples TRBV5-1 to TRBJ2-7; a weak D match, TRBD2 (5 bases). This CDR3 is 12 amino acids long. Trimming shortened V by 2 bases and J by 7 bases, and 10 bases separated the two germline ends. From germline, CDR1 is SGHRS and CDR2 YFSETQ.

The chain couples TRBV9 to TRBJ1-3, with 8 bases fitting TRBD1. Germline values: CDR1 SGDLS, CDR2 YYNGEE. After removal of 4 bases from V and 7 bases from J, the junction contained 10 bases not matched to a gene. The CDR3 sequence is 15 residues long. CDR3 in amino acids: CASSIGDRTGNTIYF. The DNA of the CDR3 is TGTGCCAGCAGCATTGGGGACAGGACAGGGAACACCATATATTTT.